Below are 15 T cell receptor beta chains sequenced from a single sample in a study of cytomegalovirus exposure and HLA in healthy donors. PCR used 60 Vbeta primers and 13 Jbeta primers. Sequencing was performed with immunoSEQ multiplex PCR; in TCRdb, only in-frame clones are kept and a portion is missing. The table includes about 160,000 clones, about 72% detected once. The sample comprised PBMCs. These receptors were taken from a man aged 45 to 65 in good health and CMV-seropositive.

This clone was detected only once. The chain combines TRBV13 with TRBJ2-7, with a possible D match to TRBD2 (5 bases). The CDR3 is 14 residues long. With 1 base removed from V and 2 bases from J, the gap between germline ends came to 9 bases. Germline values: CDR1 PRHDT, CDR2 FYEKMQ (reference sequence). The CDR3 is CASSLVGVAYEQYF. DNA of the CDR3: TGTGCCAGCAGCTTAGTCGGGGTCGCCTACGAGCAGTACTTC.

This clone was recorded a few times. CDR3 amino acids: CASSLAGVGQPQHF. In DNA, the CDR3 is TGCGCCAGCAGCCTGGCCGGGGTAGGTCAGCCCCAGCATTTT. This chain links TRBV5-1 with TRBJ1-5, with D unclear. V lost 4 bases and J lost 6, with 14 bases in between. The germline V gene has CDR1 SGHRS and CDR2 YFSETQ. This CDR3 has 14 residues.

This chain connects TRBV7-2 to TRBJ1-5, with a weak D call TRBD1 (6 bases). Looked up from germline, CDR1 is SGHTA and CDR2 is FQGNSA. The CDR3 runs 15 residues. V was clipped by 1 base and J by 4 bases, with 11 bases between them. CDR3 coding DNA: TGTGCCAGCAGCTTAGTTTGGGACAATAATCAGCCCCAGCATTTT. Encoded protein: CASSLVWDNNQPQHF.

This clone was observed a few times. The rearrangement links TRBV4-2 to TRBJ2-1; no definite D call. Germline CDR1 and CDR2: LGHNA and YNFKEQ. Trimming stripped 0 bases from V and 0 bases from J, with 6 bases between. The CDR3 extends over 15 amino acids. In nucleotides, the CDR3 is TGTGCCAGCAGCCAAGACAAGAGCTCCTACAATGAGCAGTTCTTC. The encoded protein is CASSQDKSSYNEQFF.

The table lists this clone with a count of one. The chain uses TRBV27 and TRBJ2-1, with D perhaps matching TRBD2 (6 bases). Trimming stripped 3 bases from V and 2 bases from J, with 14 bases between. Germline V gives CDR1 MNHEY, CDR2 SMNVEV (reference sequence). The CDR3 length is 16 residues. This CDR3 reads CASSFGGLAAYNEQFF. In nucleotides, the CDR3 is TGTGCCAGCAGTTTTGGGGGATTAGCGGCCTACAATGAGCAGTTCTTC.

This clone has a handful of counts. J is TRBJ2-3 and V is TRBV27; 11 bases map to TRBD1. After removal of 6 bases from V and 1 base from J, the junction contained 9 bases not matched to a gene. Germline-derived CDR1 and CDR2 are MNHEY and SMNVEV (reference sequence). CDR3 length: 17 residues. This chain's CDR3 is CASSWTGGTEGTDTQYF. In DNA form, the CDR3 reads TGTGCCAGCAGCTGGACAGGGGGCACAGAGGGCACAGATACGCAGTATTTT.

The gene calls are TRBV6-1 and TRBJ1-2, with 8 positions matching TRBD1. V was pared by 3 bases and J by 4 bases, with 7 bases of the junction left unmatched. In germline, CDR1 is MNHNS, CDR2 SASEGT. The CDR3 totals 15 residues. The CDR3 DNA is TGTGCCAGCAGTGACCAGGGGGCACTAGGCTATGGCTACACCTTC. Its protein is CASSDQGALGYGYTF.

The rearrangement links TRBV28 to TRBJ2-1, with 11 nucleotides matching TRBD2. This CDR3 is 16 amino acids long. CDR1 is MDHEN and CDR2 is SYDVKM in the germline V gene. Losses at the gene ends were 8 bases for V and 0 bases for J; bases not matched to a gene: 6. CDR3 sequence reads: CASGLAGGPSYNEQFF. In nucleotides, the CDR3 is TGTGCCAGCGGGTTAGCGGGGGGGCCCTCCTACAATGAGCAGTTCTTC.

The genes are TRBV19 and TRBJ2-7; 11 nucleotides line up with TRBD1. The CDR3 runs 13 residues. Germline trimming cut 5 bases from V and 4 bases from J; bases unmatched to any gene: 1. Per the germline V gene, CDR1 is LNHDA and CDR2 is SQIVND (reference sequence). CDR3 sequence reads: CASSGTGGYEQYF. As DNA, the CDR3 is TGTGCCAGTAGTGGGACAGGGGGTTACGAGCAGTACTTC.

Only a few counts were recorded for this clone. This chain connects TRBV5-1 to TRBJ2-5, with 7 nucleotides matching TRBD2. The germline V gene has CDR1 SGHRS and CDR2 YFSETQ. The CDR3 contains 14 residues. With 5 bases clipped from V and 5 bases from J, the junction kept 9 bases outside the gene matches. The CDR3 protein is CASRRRPAGETQYF. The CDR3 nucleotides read TGCGCCAGCAGGCGGCGACCAGCGGGGGAGACCCAGTACTTC.

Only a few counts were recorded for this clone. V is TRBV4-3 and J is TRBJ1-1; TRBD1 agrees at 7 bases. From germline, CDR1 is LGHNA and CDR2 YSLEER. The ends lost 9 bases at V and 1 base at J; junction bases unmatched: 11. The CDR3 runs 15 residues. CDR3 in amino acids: CASRQGGTGNTEAFF. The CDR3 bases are TGCGCCAGTAGACAGGGAGGAACTGGGAACACTGAAGCTTTCTTT.

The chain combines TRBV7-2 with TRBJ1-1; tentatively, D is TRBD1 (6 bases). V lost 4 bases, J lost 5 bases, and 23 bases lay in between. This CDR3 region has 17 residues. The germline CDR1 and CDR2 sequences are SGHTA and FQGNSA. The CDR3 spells CASSYPKGTQGGTEAFF. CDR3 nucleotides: TGTGCCAGCAGCTATCCTAAAGGGACACAGGGAGGGACTGAAGCTTTCTTT.

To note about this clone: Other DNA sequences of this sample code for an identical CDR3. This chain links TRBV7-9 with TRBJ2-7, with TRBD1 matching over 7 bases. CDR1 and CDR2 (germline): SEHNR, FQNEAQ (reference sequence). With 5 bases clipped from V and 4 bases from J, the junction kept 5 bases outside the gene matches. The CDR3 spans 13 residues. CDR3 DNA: TGTGCCAGCAGCCCAGGGGGACCGTACGAGCAGTACTTC. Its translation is CASSPGGPYEQYF. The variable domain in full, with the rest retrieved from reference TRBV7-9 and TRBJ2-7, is DTGVSQNPRHKITKRGQNVTFRCDPISEHNRLYWYRQTLGQGPEFLTYFQNEAQLEKSRLLSDRFSAERPKGSFSTLEIQRTEQGDSAMYLCASSPGGPYEQYFGPGTRLTVT.

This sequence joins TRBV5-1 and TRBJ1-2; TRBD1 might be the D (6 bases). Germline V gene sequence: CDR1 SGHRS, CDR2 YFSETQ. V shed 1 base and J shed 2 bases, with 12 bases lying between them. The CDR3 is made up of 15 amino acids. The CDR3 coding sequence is TGCGCCAGCAGCTTGCGGGCAGGGGAGAACTATGGCTACACCTTC. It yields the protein CASSLRAGENYGYTF.

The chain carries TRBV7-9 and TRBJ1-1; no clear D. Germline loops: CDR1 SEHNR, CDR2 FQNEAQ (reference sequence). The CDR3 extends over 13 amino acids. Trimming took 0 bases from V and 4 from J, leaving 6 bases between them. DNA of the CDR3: TGTGCCAGCAGCTTAGCGGAGGTCACTGAAGCTTTCTTT. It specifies CASSLAEVTEAFF.